This entry is about one T cell receptor (beta chain). Its antigen remains unknown. Sample donors were healthy Caucasian individuals that came from Russia, aged about 6 to 95. The sample comes from a study of blood T cells in healthy people across ages. The second PCR ran roughly 7 to 11 cycles with a sample-barcoded 5' primer and J-beta primers. A tag from a template-switch adaptor with 12 random nucleotides marked each cDNA molecule. Each CDR3 protein is one row after TCRdb ran MiXCR on the 5' RACE reads. The sample lists about 1.1 million distinct CDR3 sequences, around two fifths occurring once. Study-wide results and limits: Per million T cells, the diversity of TCR beta decreased roughly linearly as age advanced. Reliance upon unsorted PBMCs precluded definitive naive versus antigen-experienced comparison.

This CDR3 contains 15 residues. V was clipped by 0 bases and J by 5 bases; unmatched bases: 5. The germline V gene encodes CDR1 KGHSH and CDR2 LQKENI. The specimen was blood. The receptor was isolated from a man younger than 35 in good health. The rearrangement uses TRBV18 and TRBJ2-3; 7 bases fit TRBD1. This CDR3 is CASSPPTGKKDTQYF. DNA for the CDR3: TGTGCCAGCTCACCACCGACAGGGAAAAAAGATACGCAGTATTTT.